The 19 T cell receptor beta chains below come from one sample, sequenced in a study of cytomegalovirus exposure and HLA in healthy donors. PCR employed 60 Vbeta and 13 Jbeta primers. Some clones are missing from TCRdb's copy, which holds only in-frame ones; the method was immunoSEQ multiplex PCR. The repertoire holds about 150,000 clones, with about four fifths as singletons. Material for sequencing was PBMCs. These receptors all come from a young man in good health and CMV-seropositive.

The chain links TRBV10-1 to TRBJ2-7; TRBD1 matches 8 bases. The CDR3 sequence is 15 residues long. CDR1 and CDR2 from the germline V gene are WNHNN and SYGVQD (reference sequence). The ends lost 0 bases at V and 4 bases at J; junction bases unmatched: 5. CDR3 DNA sequence: TGCGCCAGCAGTGAGTCCGGGACAGGAGTATACGAGCAGTACTTC. Its protein product is CASSESGTGVYEQYF.

This clone was seen once. The chain uses TRBV2 and TRBJ1-1; the D is unclear. Deletions cut 4 bases from V and 5 bases from J, with 11 bases between. The CDR3 consists of 13 residues. CDR1 SNHLY and CDR2 FYNNEI come from the germline V gene. Here the CDR3 DNA reads TGTGCCAGCAGTGTGGGCGGAGGGACTGAAGCTTTCTTT. Translation gives CASSVGGGTEAFF.

This clone is a singleton in its sample. The V and J genes are TRBV11-1 and TRBJ2-2; D gene ambiguous. With 3 bases removed from V and 6 bases from J, the gap between germline ends came to 11 bases. CDR1 SGHAT and CDR2 FQDESV come from the germline V gene (reference sequence). The CDR3 runs to 14 residues. The CDR3 sequence: CASSLTGASGELFF. The DNA of the CDR3 is TGTGCCAGCAGCTTGACCGGAGCCTCCGGGGAGCTGTTTTTT.

This rearrangement joins TRBV7-9 to TRBJ1-1, with TRBD1 matching 8 bases. Germline V gene sequence: CDR1 SEHNR, CDR2 FQNEAQ (reference sequence). The CDR3 runs to 15 residues. V was clipped by 1 base and J by 5 bases; unmatched bases: 6. In nucleotides, the CDR3 is TGTGCCAGCAGCTTAGGGGCACAGGGGGATACTGAAGCTTTCTTT. Translated: CASSLGAQGDTEAFF. Combining the CDR3 with reference TRBV7-9 and TRBJ1-1 gives the whole variable domain DTGVSQNPRHKITKRGQNVTFRCDPISEHNRLYWYRQTLGQGPEFLTYFQNEAQLEKSRLLSDRFSAERPKGSFSTLEIQRTEQGDSAMYLCASSLGAQGDTEAFFGQGTRLTVV.

The chain uses TRBV30 and TRBJ2-1; a possible D gene is TRBD2 (6 bases). The germline gives CDR1 GTSNPN, CDR2 SVGIG (reference sequence). There are 14 residues in the CDR3. V was trimmed by 3 bases and J by 5 bases, leaving 14 bases between them. CDR3 residues: CAWSPQRADNEQFF. CDR3 bases: TGTGCCTGGAGCCCCCAGCGGGCTGACAATGAGCAGTTCTTC. The full variable domain, rest sourced from reference TRBV30 and TRBJ2-1, is SQTIHQWPATLVQPVGSPLSLECTVEGTSNPNLYWYRQAAGRGLQLLFYSVGIGQISSEVPQNLSASRPQDRQFILSSKKLLLSDSGFYLCAWSPQRADNEQFFGPGTRLTVL.

This chain connects TRBV6-5 to TRBJ2-7; 7 positions match TRBD1. Germline assignment: CDR1 MNHEY and CDR2 SVGAGI. CDR3 size: 15 residues. The junction had 6 bases not matched to a gene; V was cut back by 2 bases and J by 2 bases. CDR3: CASSYGTEVAYEQYF. The CDR3 DNA sequence: TGTGCCAGCAGTTACGGGACAGAGGTGGCCTACGAGCAGTACTTC.

This clone came up a few times. The genes are TRBV5-6 and TRBJ2-5; TRBD1 is a possible D gene (5 bases). The germline V gene has CDR1 SGHDT and CDR2 YYEEEE. V lost 0 bases and J 1 base, leaving 7 bases between the germline ends. The CDR3 is made up of 14 amino acids. CDR3 protein: CASSLGGAQETQYF. The DNA of the CDR3 is TGTGCCAGCAGCTTGGGTGGGGCCCAAGAGACCCAGTACTTC.

This clone has a handful of counts. The chain has TRBV7-9 and TRBJ2-1; TRBD2 might be the D (6 bases). The CDR3 spans 15 residues. Per germline, CDR1 SEHNR and CDR2 FQNEAQ (reference sequence). Trimming stripped 10 bases from V and 3 bases from J, with 19 bases between. The CDR3 sequence is CATAPSETFYNEQFF. The CDR3 DNA reads as TGTGCCACGGCACCTAGCGAAACCTTCTACAATGAGCAGTTCTTC.

The V call is TRBV7-7, the J call TRBJ2-3, with a tentative D call TRBD2 (7 bases). Germline lookup yields CDR1 SSHAT and CDR2 FNYEAQ (reference sequence). The V end lost 5 bases, the J end lost 1 base, and 10 bases lay between the germline ends. This CDR3 spans 14 amino acids. The CDR3 DNA sequence: TGTGCCAGCAGCGGGGGGGGGCGCACAGATACGCAGTATTTT. Its protein product is CASSGGGRTDTQYF.

The J gene is TRBJ1-2, the V gene TRBV28; D may be TRBD1 (5 bases). This CDR3 comprises 14 residues. The germline V gene has CDR1 MDHEN and CDR2 SYDVKM. The germline V and J ends were trimmed by 6 bases and 3 bases, with 14 bases remaining between them. Here the CDR3 DNA reads TGTGCCAGCAGCTCCGGGGGATGGGACTATGGCTACACCTTC. This codes for CASSSGGWDYGYTF.

This sequence joins TRBV27 and TRBJ2-7; D not certain. CDR1 is MNHEY and CDR2 is SMNVEV in the germline V gene (reference sequence). The CDR3 extends over 13 amino acids. V was trimmed by 4 bases and J by 6 bases, leaving 13 bases between them. CDR3 coding DNA: TGTGCCAGCAGTTCCCCCCTCCTAGGCGAGCAGTACTTC. This codes for CASSSPLLGEQYF.

The chain has TRBV18 and TRBJ1-1, with D tentatively TRBD1 (6 bases). V gave up 6 bases and J gave up 4 bases, with 18 bases separating them. The CDR3 sequence is 15 residues long. Germline-derived CDR1 and CDR2 are KGHSH and LQKENI. CDR3 bases: TGTGCCAGCTCGCCCCCAGACAGGAAAGGCACTGAAGCTTTCTTT. This translates into CASSPPDRKGTEAFF.

The chain employs TRBV2 and TRBJ2-1, with D tentatively TRBD2 (5 bases). This CDR3 has 15 amino acids. CDR1 and CDR2 (germline): SNHLY, FYNNEI. V was clipped by 4 bases and J by 8 bases, with 18 bases between them. CDR3 nucleotides: TGTGCCAGCAGTGGGAGCGACGGGAAAAACTATGAGCAGTTCTTC. Translated: CASSGSDGKNYEQFF. Based on the CDR3 plus reference TRBV2 and TRBJ2-1, the full variable domain is EPEVTQTPSHQVTQMGQEVILRCVPISNHLYFYWYRQILGQKVEFLVSFYNNEISEKSEIFDDQFSVERPDGSNFTLKIRSTKLEDSAMYFCASSGSDGKNYEQFFGPGTRLTVL.

This chain uses TRBV7-9 with TRBJ1-5; TRBD1 matches at 9 bases. In germline, CDR1 is SEHNR, CDR2 FQNEAQ (reference sequence). The CDR3 extends over 17 amino acids. V dropped 6 bases and J dropped 3; count of bases not matched to a gene: 12. This CDR3 is CASSLTLGTGSNQPQHF. The CDR3 bases are TGTGCCAGCAGTTTAACTTTAGGGACAGGGTCCAATCAGCCCCAGCATTTT.

The chain joins TRBV9 to TRBJ2-6; TRBD1 aligns across 8 bases. This CDR3 region has 17 residues. The V gene end was trimmed by 3 bases and the J gene end by 4 bases; junction bases not matched to a gene: 9. CDR1 and CDR2 from the germline V gene are SGDLS and YYNGEE. The CDR3 spells CASSAWGDRPGANVLTF. DNA of the CDR3: TGTGCCAGCAGCGCGTGGGGGGACAGGCCAGGGGCCAACGTCCTGACTTTC.

The CDR3 loop is CASMTGVEKLFF. In nucleotides, the CDR3 is TGTGCCAGCATGACAGGGGTTGAAAAACTGTTTTTT. The V call is TRBV28, the J call TRBJ1-4; 8 bases map to TRBD1. This CDR3 is 12 amino acids long. CDR1 is MDHEN, CDR2 SYDVKM, per germline. The trim removed 7 bases at V and 7 bases at J, leaving 2 bases unmatched.

In its sample, this clone was seen once. V gene TRBV5-8 combines with J gene TRBJ1-4, with TRBD1 identical over 9 bases. From germline, CDR1 is SGHTS and CDR2 YDEGEE. After removal of 6 bases from V and 7 bases from J, the junction contained 10 bases not matched to a gene. The CDR3 totals 15 residues. CDR3 protein: CASTPFTGGGEKLFF. As DNA, the CDR3 is TGTGCCAGCACCCCCTTTACAGGGGGCGGTGAAAAACTGTTTTTT.

V gene TRBV19 combines with J gene TRBJ1-1; no firm D call. Germline V lookup: CDR1 LNHDA, CDR2 SQIVND (reference sequence). V dropped 3 bases and J dropped 0 bases, with 5 bases sitting between them. The CDR3 extends over 13 amino acids. CDR3 bases: TGTGCCAGTAGTATTATAGTGAACACTGAAGCTTTCTTT. Amino acid sequence: CASSIIVNTEAFF.

V and J are TRBV5-1 and TRBJ2-3, with TRBD1 matching over 8 bases. Germline CDR1 reads SGHRS; CDR2 reads YFSETQ. The J segment lost 3 bases and the V segment lost 6 bases, leaving 3 bases of the junction unmatched. This CDR3 has 13 amino acids. CDR3: CASTRGQTDTQYF. CDR3 sequence (DNA): TGCGCCAGCACCAGGGGGCAGACAGATACGCAGTATTTT.